This is a list of T cell receptor beta chains from one sample in a study of shared clonotypes between healthy human individuals. Produced via immunoSEQ multiplex PCR; TCRdb's table is partial and in-frame only. The sample contains about 490,000 clones, roughly 78% of which appear only once. The sample taken for sequencing was PBMCs. These receptors were taken from a middle-aged woman in good health. Some clones in this sample may be carry-over from other donors' samples. Both conserved end residues are part of each CDR3. The D gene is left open where the match is weak. The size of a clone is reported for some rows only, either as once, few or many, or as a class for expanded clones.

d_call	j_call	clone_size	v_call	cdr3_aa	cdr3_nt
NA	TRBJ1-5	NA	TRBV5-4	CASSLDRDQPQHF	TGTGCCAGCAGCTTGGACAGGGATCAGCCCCAGCATTTT
NA	TRBJ1-1	NA	TRBV5-4	CASSQDINTEAFF	TGTGCCAGCAGCCAGGACATTAACACTGAAGCTTTCTTT
NA	TRBJ2-7	NA	TRBV7-9	CASSPQGWDYEQYF	TGTGCCAGCAGCCCACAGGGATGGGACTACGAGCAGTACTTC
NA	TRBJ1-5	NA	TRBV15	CATSNRRNQPQHF	TGTGCCACCAGCAACAGACGCAATCAGCCCCAGCATTTT
NA	TRBJ2-7	NA	TRBV7-3	CASSLIAGSYEQYF	TGTGCCAGCAGCTTAATTGCAGGAAGCTACGAGCAGTACTTC
NA	TRBJ1-5	once	TRBV21-1	CASVERANQPQHF	TGTGCCAGCGTCGAGAGGGCGAATCAGCCCCAGCATTTT
NA	TRBJ1-5	NA	TRBV27	CASSYSHAGTHQPQHF	TGTGCCAGCAGTTACTCACACGCGGGAACTCATCAGCCCCAGCATTTT
TRBD2	TRBJ2-1	NA	TRBV5-3	CARSLTPGTRNNEQFF	TGTGCCAGAAGCTTGACACCCGGGACTAGGAACAATGAGCAGTTCTTC
NA	TRBJ2-2	NA	TRBV28	CASRSAGGYAGELFF	TGTGCCAGCAGGTCCGCAGGGGGGTACGCCGGGGAGCTGTTTTTT
NA	TRBJ2-3	once	TRBV11-2	CASSRARLSTDTQYF	TGTGCCAGCAGCCGCGCAAGACTTAGCACAGATACGCAGTATTTT
TRBD1	TRBJ2-1	NA	TRBV9	CASSPGTGSYNEQFF	TGTGCCAGCAGCCCCGGGACAGGGTCCTACAATGAGCAGTTCTTC
NA	TRBJ2-2	NA	TRBV10-3	CAISGVSTGELFF	TGTGCCATCAGTGGCGTTAGCACCGGGGAGCTGTTTTTT
NA	TRBJ2-5	NA	TRBV11-2	CASSLGPGGETQYF	TGTGCCAGCAGCTTAGGTCCCGGCGGGGAGACCCAGTACTTC
NA	TRBJ2-3	NA	TRBV4-1	CASSQDSPGAGTDTQYF	TGCGCCAGCAGCCAAGATTCCCCGGGAGCGGGCACAGATACGCAGTATTTT
TRBD2	TRBJ2-7	NA	TRBV29-1	CSVGGLAGGEQYF	TGCAGCGTGGGGGGACTAGCGGGAGGCGAGCAGTACTTC
NA	TRBJ2-2	NA	TRBV5-6	CASSPRGSGYTGELFF	TGTGCCAGCAGCCCCCGGGGGAGCGGCTACACCGGGGAGCTGTTTTTT
TRBD1	TRBJ2-1	NA	TRBV7-6	CASSWRGQGVYNEQFF	TGTGCCAGCAGCTGGCGCGGACAGGGGGTGTACAATGAGCAGTTCTTC
TRBD1	TRBJ2-3	many	TRBV11-2	CASRFGTGAADTQYF	TGTGCCAGCAGGTTCGGGACAGGGGCGGCAGATACGCAGTATTTT
TRBD2	TRBJ2-3	NA	TRBV18	CASSLGLAGPSTDTQYF	TGTGCCAGCTCACTAGGACTAGCGGGGCCTAGCACAGATACGCAGTATTTT
NA	TRBJ2-2	NA	TRBV11-2	CASSFNWGTGELFF	TGTGCCAGCAGCTTCAACTGGGGCACCGGGGAGCTGTTTTTT
NA	TRBJ1-5	NA	TRBV6-9	CANVPDSRSQPQHF	TGTGCCAACGTTCCGGACAGCCGGTCTCAGCCCCAGCATTTT
NA	TRBJ1-1	once	TRBV19	CASSPGQIWTRAFF	TGTGCCAGTAGCCCGGGCCAGATTTGGACCAGAGCTTTCTTT
TRBD1	TRBJ1-1	NA	TRBV6-1	CASSRQGGNTEAFF	TGTGCCAGCAGTAGACAGGGCGGAAACACTGAAGCTTTCTTT
TRBD2	TRBJ2-5	NA	TRBV2	CASSEFGLAEGQETQYF	TGTGCCAGCAGTGAATTCGGGCTAGCGGAGGGACAAGAGACCCAGTACTTC
NA	TRBJ2-1	NA	TRBV4-2	CASSQTHQGFNEQFF	TGTGCCAGCAGCCAGACCCATCAGGGGTTCAATGAGCAGTTCTTC
TRBD2	TRBJ2-1	NA	TRBV5-4	CASSFLLGLAGGPIYNEQFF	TGTGCCAGCAGCTTTCTTTTAGGACTAGCGGGAGGGCCGATCTACAATGAGCAGTTCTTC
TRBD2	TRBJ2-7	NA	TRBV29-1	CSVEGGGNYEQYF	TGCAGCGTCGAAGGCGGGGGGAACTACGAGCAGTACTTC
TRBD2	TRBJ2-2	once	TRBV19	CASSLASGIARELFF	TGTGCCAGTAGCCTGGCTAGCGGGATCGCTAGGGAGCTGTTTTTT
TRBD2	TRBJ2-1	many	TRBV6-1	CASSAGLAGGYEQFF	TGTGCCAGCAGTGCTGGACTAGCGGGAGGCTATGAGCAGTTCTTC
NA	TRBJ2-7	few	TRBV5-1	CASSSPTRSYEQYF	TGCGCCAGCAGCTCTCCGACACGCTCCTACGAGCAGTACTTC
NA	TRBJ2-2	NA	TRBV27	CASSFKYTGELFF	TGTGCCAGCAGTTTTAAGTACACCGGGGAGCTGTTTTTT